This TCR beta chain is from a study of blood T cell repertoires in COVID-19. As for the study in general: Sources were T cells, B-cell-depleted T cells, or PBMCs; the material itself was cDNA or gDNA.

Per the original methods: The authors estimated nucleated cell counts from reference gene primer amplification. Libraries were prepared by immunoSEQ multiplex PCR; TCRdb keeps only in-frame clonotypes and omits some of them. V, J and clone size are those of that table, while D and trimming were read from the DNA. Of about 73,000 clones listed, 80% to 85% are singletons. Germline V gene lookup returns CDR1 SGHRS and CDR2 YFSETQ. With 3 bases removed from V and 0 bases from J, the gap between germline ends came to 7 bases. The CDR3 has 15 amino acids. The sequenced sample consisted of peripheral blood. The V call is TRBV5-1, the J call TRBJ2-6, with D possibly matching TRBD1 (6 bases). This sequence originates from a man older than 75 with active or convalescent COVID-19. The CDR3 is CASSSRGSGANVLTF. DNA for the CDR3: TGCGCCAGCAGCTCCAGGGGCTCTGGGGCCAACGTCCTGACTTTC.